This entry lists 28 T cell receptor beta chains sequenced from one sample in a study of T cells in Graves' hyperthyroidism and ophthalmopathy. RNA transcripts yielded amplified TCR beta CDR3 regions. A set of HTBI primers served as the primers for a first-round RT-PCR of the TCR CDR3. One entry per CDR3 protein results from TCRdb running MiXCR on the multiplex PCR reads. The profile shows fewer than 750,000 distinct CDR3 sequences, more than 14% of them singletons. The sequenced sample was blood. The receptor source for this set is a woman in her fifties or sixties with Graves' ophthalmopathy.

This clonotype has more than one count but fewer than ten. The V gene is TRBV11-3, the J gene TRBJ2-2; D is ambiguous. Germline CDR1 and CDR2: SGHNT and YENEEA. Trimming cost V 2 bases and J 6 bases, with 7 bases left between them. The CDR3 loop spans 13 amino acids. The CDR3 loop reads CASSLFRSGELFF. The CDR3 DNA reads TGTGCCAGCAGCTTATTCCGGTCCGGGGAGCTGTTTTTT.

This clonotype was picked up many times. The rearrangement uses TRBV12-3 or TRBV12-4 and TRBJ2-7; 8 positions agree with TRBD1. With 5 bases clipped from V and 7 bases from J, the junction kept 7 bases outside the gene matches. The CDR3 loop spans 13 amino acids. The CDR3 nucleotides read TGTGCCAGCAGTCTTTGGACAGGGTGGGAGCAGTACTTC. Translation: CASSLWTGWEQYF.

In this sample, this clonotype turned up many times. V and J are TRBV6-2 or TRBV6-3 and TRBJ2-7, with TRBD2 matching 7 bases. The ends lost 2 bases at V and 3 bases at J; junction bases unmatched: 10. Germline V lookup: CDR1 MNHEY, CDR2 SVGEGT. This CDR3 has 16 residues. The CDR3 nucleotides read TGTGCCAGCAGTTACCGTCCAGCGGGATTTAACTACGAGCAGTACTTC. Translation gives CASSYRPAGFNYEQYF.

This clonotype has at least ten counts. The chain carries TRBV11-2 and TRBJ2-5; TRBD1 aligns across 8 bases. The trim removed 6 bases at V and 0 bases at J, leaving 3 bases unmatched. Germline V lookup: CDR1 SGHAT, CDR2 FQNNGV. This CDR3 has 14 residues. The CDR3 reads CASRQGEYQETQYF. As DNA, the CDR3 is TGTGCCAGCAGACAGGGGGAATACCAAGAGACCCAGTACTTC.

This clonotype came up many times. The V call is TRBV7-2, the J call TRBJ2-5; maybe TRBD2 (5 bases). The CDR3 consists of 13 residues. CDR1 and CDR2 (germline): SGHTA, FQGNSA. The V and J ends lost 5 bases and 5 bases respectively, with 12 bases between them. Here the CDR3 reads CASSRGRAETQYF. For the CDR3, the DNA is TGTGCCAGCAGCCGGGGAAGGGCGGAGACCCAGTACTTC.

This clonotype was seen more than once but under ten times. The rearrangement joins TRBV5-5 to TRBJ1-5; unclear D gene. From germline, CDR1 is SGHKS and CDR2 YYEKEE (reference sequence). With 5 bases removed from V and 1 base from J, the gap between germline ends came to 10 bases. The CDR3 spans 14 residues. The CDR3 bases are TGTGCCAGCAGGGGAGGACCGAGCAATCAGCCCCAGCATTTT. Protein: CASRGGPSNQPQHF.

This clonotype was seen only a few times. V and J are TRBV24-1 and TRBJ2-3; D may be TRBD1 (6 bases). Germline CDR1 and CDR2: KGHDR and SFDVKD. CDR3 size: 15 residues. V lost 0 bases to trimming and J lost 3 bases, with 9 bases between them. CDR3 region: CATSDLWQGTDTQYF. The CDR3 DNA is TGTGCCACCAGTGATTTGTGGCAGGGGACAGATACGCAGTATTTT.

This clonotype was counted only a few times. The chain carries TRBV12-3 or TRBV12-4 and TRBJ1-2; D remains ambiguous. CDR3 length equals 13 residues. V lost 5 bases and J 2 bases, leaving 9 bases between the germline ends. The CDR3, as DNA: TGTGCCAGCAGTAGGAACACCAACTATGGCTACACCTTC. Protein product: CASSRNTNYGYTF.

In this sample, this clonotype turned up a few times. The chain couples TRBV27 to TRBJ1-3; D not certain. The CDR3 is 12 residues long. Germline CDR1 reads MNHEY; CDR2 reads SMNVEV (reference sequence). V was trimmed by 7 bases and J by 0 bases, leaving 4 bases between them. CDR3 sequence reads: CASKSSGNTIYF. In nucleotides, the CDR3 is TGTGCCAGCAAAAGCTCTGGAAACACCATATATTTT.

The chain's CDR3 is CASSQGRPSYEQYF. The CDR3 coding sequence is TGTGCCAGCAGCCAAGGGCGGCCCTCCTACGAGCAGTACTTC. The chain combines TRBV14 with TRBJ2-7, with D uncertain. Germline CDR1 reads SGHDN; CDR2 reads FVKESK. The V gene lost 1 base and the J gene lost 0 bases, with 7 bases spanning the gap. The CDR3 extends over 14 amino acids.

This clonotype was counted ten times or more. This chain joins TRBV12-3 or TRBV12-4 and TRBJ1-2; D is uncertain. V was trimmed by 6 bases and J by 4 bases, leaving 15 bases between them. The CDR3 sequence is 14 residues long. The CDR3 bases are TGTGCCAGCAGCCCGATAGGGTTTCTCTATGGCTACACCTTC. It specifies CASSPIGFLYGYTF.

This chain uses TRBV6-2 or TRBV6-3 with TRBJ1-6; possible D gene TRBD1, 6 bases. The germline CDR1 and CDR2 sequences are MNHEY and SVGEGT. Trimming pared 4 bases from V and 11 bases from J, leaving 18 bases between. This CDR3 has 15 amino acids. The CDR3 spells CASSSAGTRVPPLHF. The DNA of the CDR3 is TGTGCCAGCAGTTCGGCGGGGACAAGAGTCCCACCCCTCCACTTT.

This clonotype turned up a few times. The chain carries TRBV19 and TRBJ2-2, with a possible D match to TRBD2 (6 bases). This CDR3 contains 17 residues. V lost 3 bases and J 5 bases, leaving 19 bases between the germline ends. The V gene's germline CDR1 is LNHDA and CDR2 SQIVND (reference sequence). The CDR3 DNA is TGTGCCAGTAGTATGGGGCCTAGCGCTGGGGGGACCGGGGAGCTGTTTTTT. It specifies CASSMGPSAGGTGELFF.

This clonotype was counted between two and nine times. The chain couples TRBV20-1 to TRBJ1-1; D unclear. Germline loops: CDR1 DFQATT, CDR2 SNEGSKA (reference sequence). V was clipped by 6 bases and J by 5 bases, with 10 bases between them. The CDR3 is 11 amino acids. The CDR3 region is CSAPIATEAFF. CDR3 DNA sequence: TGCAGTGCCCCTATCGCAACTGAAGCTTTCTTT.

There are many counts of this clonotype. V usage is TRBV4-3 and J usage is TRBJ2-1, with D perhaps TRBD2 (6 bases). Trimming took off 1 base at V and 5 bases at J, with 12 bases between the two ends. The CDR3 sequence is 15 residues long. Looked up from germline, CDR1 is LGHNA and CDR2 is YSLEER. CDR3 amino acids: CASSQADRRDNEQFF. The CDR3 nucleotides are TGCGCCAGCAGCCAAGCGGACCGGAGGGACAATGAGCAGTTCTTC.

This clonotype was seen at least ten times. This sequence joins TRBV28 and TRBJ1-4, with TRBD1 matching 10 bases. Losses at the gene ends were 4 bases for V and 7 bases for J; bases not matched to a gene: 6. This CDR3 contains 15 residues. Germline V lookup: CDR1 MDHEN, CDR2 SYDVKM. CDR3 DNA sequence: TGTGCCAGCAGTTCCCGGACAGGGGGTGGTGAAAAACTGTTTTTT. It translates to CASSSRTGGGEKLFF. Based on the CDR3 plus reference TRBV28 and TRBJ1-4, the full variable domain is DVKVTQSSRYLVKRTGEKVFLECVQDMDHENMFWYRQDPGLGLRLIYFSYDVKMKEKGDIPEGYSVSREKKERFSLILESASTNQTSMYLCASSSRTGGGEKLFFGSGTQLSVL.

V is TRBV4-1 and J is TRBJ2-2; maybe TRBD1 (5 bases). The V and J ends lost 0 bases and 2 bases respectively, with 7 bases between them. The CDR3 covers 15 residues. Per germline, CDR1 MGHRA and CDR2 YSYEKL. The CDR3 here is CASSQEGLNTGELFF. The CDR3 DNA reads as TGCGCCAGCAGCCAAGAGGGGCTAAACACCGGGGAGCTGTTTTTT.

At least ten counts were recorded for this clonotype. J is TRBJ2-3 and V is TRBV12-3 or TRBV12-4, with 9 bases matching TRBD2. The junction had 11 bases not matched to a gene; V was cut back by 5 bases and J by 2 bases. The CDR3 runs 17 residues. As DNA, the CDR3 is TGTGCCAGCAGTCTACCCCGCCTAGCGGGAACCACAGATACGCAGTATTTT. It codes for CASSLPRLAGTTDTQYF.

This clonotype was detected many times. This chain uses TRBV19 with TRBJ2-7; the match to TRBD1 covers 8 bases. The CDR3 consists of 13 residues. V was clipped by 6 bases and J by 6 bases; unmatched bases: 7. Germline V gene lookup returns CDR1 LNHDA and CDR2 SQIVND (reference sequence). The CDR3 protein is CASSDRGLREQYF. CDR3 DNA sequence: TGTGCCAGTAGCGACAGGGGCCTCCGCGAGCAGTACTTC.

This clonotype was picked up many times. The rearrangement links TRBV6-1 to TRBJ2-7; D may be TRBD2 (5 bases). The CDR3 covers 15 residues. The germline CDR1 and CDR2 sequences are MNHNS and SASEGT. The V end lost 0 bases, the J end lost 0 bases, and 9 bases lay between the germline ends. The CDR3 bases are TGTGCCAGCAGTGAAGCCACTAGTTACTCCTACGAGCAGTACTTC. Encoded protein: CASSEATSYSYEQYF.

This clonotype was counted a few times. V and J are TRBV3-1 and TRBJ2-2; 10 nucleotides align to TRBD2. Trimming at V came to 1 base and at J to 5 bases, leaving 10 bases not matched to a gene. This CDR3 is built from 18 residues. CDR1 LGHDT and CDR2 YNNKEL come from the germline V gene (reference sequence). CDR3 residues: CASSQVTSGNIRTGELFF. CDR3 DNA sequence: TGTGCCAGCAGCCAAGTTACTAGCGGGAATATACGGACCGGGGAGCTGTTTTTT.

This clonotype was counted ten times or more. V is TRBV20-1 and J is TRBJ2-7, with D possibly matching TRBD2 (5 bases). CDR3 size: 13 residues. CDR1 and CDR2 from the germline V gene are DFQATT and SNEGSKA (reference sequence). V lost 2 bases, J lost 3 bases, and 11 bases lay in between. In DNA, the CDR3 is TGCAGTGCTAGATCTGGACTCAACTACGAGCAGTACTTC. It is translated as CSARSGLNYEQYF.

The rearrangement joins TRBV20-1 to TRBJ1-1, with D possibly TRBD1 on 5 matching bases. Germline lookup yields CDR1 DFQATT and CDR2 SNEGSKA (reference sequence). The CDR3 is 12 residues long. Trimming cost V 5 bases and J 5 bases, with 12 bases left between them. The CDR3 here is CSAPQGVTEAFF. The DNA of the CDR3 is TGCAGTGCTCCGCAGGGTGTTACTGAAGCTTTCTTT.

Only a few counts were recorded for this clonotype. The chain carries TRBV4-3 and TRBJ2-7, with D tentatively TRBD1 (5 bases). V was pared by 4 bases and J by 0 bases, with 16 bases between. The germline gives CDR1 LGHNA, CDR2 YSLEER. The CDR3 has 16 residues. The CDR3 DNA reads as TGCGCCAGCAGCCTTTATTTCCTCAGGGACTCCTACGAGCAGTACTTC. Translated, it gives CASSLYFLRDSYEQYF.

V is TRBV10-3 and J is TRBJ2-1, with 13 nucleotides matching TRBD2. Per germline, CDR1 ENHRY and CDR2 SYGVKD. There are 12 residues in the CDR3. V was clipped by 4 bases and J by 15 bases; unmatched bases: 3. The DNA of the CDR3 is TGTGCCATCAGTGGGACTAGCGGGAGACTGTTCTTC. It codes for CAISGTSGRLFF.

This clonotype occurred many times. V is TRBV4-3 and J is TRBJ2-7, with TRBD2 as a possible D gene (6 bases). The CDR3 runs to 16 residues. CDR1 and CDR2 from the germline V gene are LGHNA and YSLEER. The V gene lost 1 base and the J gene lost 2 bases, with 15 bases spanning the gap. CDR3 residues: CASSQALSGEPYEQYF. DNA for the CDR3: TGCGCCAGCAGCCAAGCCCTCTCGGGAGAACCCTACGAGCAGTACTTC.

This clonotype was detected only a few times. The V call is TRBV19, the J call TRBJ2-7; the match to TRBD1 covers 10 bases. Germline V CDR1 and CDR2: LNHDA, SQIVND (reference sequence). V shed 6 bases and J 0 bases; nucleotides not matched to a gene: 2. The CDR3 covers 14 residues. Here the CDR3 reads CASRGTGDSYEQYF. The CDR3 region has the DNA TGTGCCAGTAGAGGGACAGGGGACTCCTACGAGCAGTACTTC.

This clonotype was seen many times. V is TRBV5-1 and J is TRBJ2-7; TRBD1 matches at 10 bases. From germline, CDR1 is SGHRS and CDR2 YFSETQ. The CDR3 totals 17 residues. Losses at the gene ends were 4 bases for V and 4 bases for J; bases not matched to a gene: 14. The CDR3 coding sequence is TGCGCCAGCAGCACCAATTCCCCGGGACAGGGGTTGTACGAGCAGTACTTC. Translated: CASSTNSPGQGLYEQYF. Full variable domain (remainder filled in from reference TRBV5-1 and TRBJ2-7): KAGVTQTPRYLIKTRGQQVTLSCSPISGHRSVSWYQQTPGQGLQFLFEYFSETQRNKGNFPGRFSGRQFSNSRSEMNVSTLELGDSALYLCASSTNSPGQGLYEQYFGPGTRLTVT.